This is a list of T cell receptor beta chains from one sample in a study of cytomegalovirus exposure and HLA in healthy donors. Clones were read by immunoSEQ multiplex PCR, and TCRdb kept only the in-frame ones, dropping some. The data contain some 130,000 clones, 70% to 85% of them singletons. The sequenced sample was PBMCs. The receptors derive from a boy aged 5 to 17 in good health and CMV-seronegative. Each CDR3 is given with its conserved first and last residue. Each record gives: J gene, CDR3 length, D gene, V gene, clone size, CDR3 protein, CDR3 DNA. A D gene is named only where the DNA matches it firmly. The size entry is marked missing in some rows and otherwise reads once, few, many or a size class.

j_gene: TRBJ2-7; len: 16; d_gene: NA; v_gene: TRBV6-6; abundance: NA; CDR3aa: CASSYSRQGKAYEQYF; CDR3nt: TGTGCCAGCAGTTACTCCCGGCAGGGTAAGGCCTACGAGCAGTACTTC
j_gene: TRBJ2-5; len: 16; d_gene: TRBD1; v_gene: TRBV4-3; abundance: NA; CDR3aa: CASSRSTGGLRETQYF; CDR3nt: TGCGCCAGCAGCCGCTCGACAGGGGGCCTGCGAGAGACCCAGTACTTC
j_gene: TRBJ2-3; len: 14; d_gene: NA; v_gene: TRBV5-1; abundance: NA; CDR3aa: CASSLVQPTDTQYF; CDR3nt: TGCGCCAGCAGCTTGGTACAGCCCACAGATACGCAGTATTTT
j_gene: TRBJ2-7; len: 15; d_gene: TRBD1; v_gene: TRBV5-1; abundance: once; CDR3aa: CASSLTGTGGHEQYF; CDR3nt: TGCGCCAGCAGCCTGACCGGGACAGGGGGCCACGAGCAGTACTTC
j_gene: TRBJ2-7; len: 18; d_gene: TRBD2; v_gene: TRBV2; abundance: few; CDR3aa: CASSDRLAGGLISYEQYF; CDR3nt: TGTGCCAGCAGCGACAGACTAGCGGGAGGCCTAATCTCCTACGAGCAGTACTTC
j_gene: TRBJ2-2; len: 15; d_gene: NA; v_gene: TRBV2; abundance: NA; CDR3aa: CASSGPEENTGELFF; CDR3nt: TGTGCCAGCAGTGGTCCCGAGGAGAACACCGGGGAGCTGTTTTTT
j_gene: TRBJ1-3; len: 14; d_gene: NA; v_gene: TRBV6-6; abundance: NA; CDR3aa: CASSYAGSGNTIYF; CDR3nt: TGTGCCAGCAGTTACGCTGGCAGTGGAAACACCATATATTTT
j_gene: TRBJ2-4; len: 15; d_gene: TRBD1; v_gene: TRBV18; abundance: few; CDR3aa: CASSPSTGTKNIQYF; CDR3nt: TGTGCCAGCTCACCGTCGACAGGGACCAAAAACATTCAGTACTTC
j_gene: TRBJ2-4; len: 14; d_gene: NA; v_gene: TRBV14; abundance: once; CDR3aa: CASSQNPGKDIQYF; CDR3nt: TGTGCCAGCAGCCAAAACCCAGGGAAGGACATTCAGTACTTC
j_gene: TRBJ1-4; len: 14; d_gene: TRBD1; v_gene: TRBV2; abundance: NA; CDR3aa: CASSEVTGVEKLFF; CDR3nt: TGTGCCAGCAGTGAGGTGACAGGGGTCGAAAAACTGTTTTTT